This T cell receptor (beta chain) was retrieved from a study of early T cells in non-severe SARS-CoV-2 infection. The sample holds a few counts of this clonotype. TCRdb fed the 5' RACE reads into MiXCR, producing one record per CDR3 protein. Among 35,000 to 40,000 distinct CDR3 sequences listed, approximately 4.1% were seen once. This CDR3 is built from 15 residues. The germline V gene encodes CDR1 SGDLS and CDR2 YYNGEE. V shed 0 bases and J shed 2 bases, with 11 bases lying between them. Sequencing was done on a sample of whole blood. This TCR derives from an adult who was a healthcare worker with PCR-confirmed SARS-CoV-2 infection or an uninfected control (not recorded which). The chain carries TRBV9 and TRBJ2-5; the D is unclear. CDR3 protein: CASSVAPTVQETQYF. The CDR3 DNA reads as TGTGCCAGCAGCGTAGCCCCCACGGTACAAGAGACCCAGTACTTC.